This TCR beta chain was identified during a study of blood T cell repertoires in COVID-19. Overall study context: Material from acute and convalescent COVID-19 was sourced from the United States, Italy and Spain.

In the authors' methods: The authors estimated nucleated cell counts from reference gene primer amplification. The data were produced by immunoSEQ multiplex PCR, yet TCRdb's version contains in-frame clones alone and is incomplete. That table furnishes V, J and clone size, whereas the DNA furnished D and trimming. The table shows roughly 120,000 clones, with about 85% occurring only once. V dropped 8 bases and J dropped 5; count of bases not matched to a gene: 14. The CDR3 has 15 amino acids. Germline assignment: CDR1 MGHDK and CDR2 SYGVNS. The rearrangement links TRBV25-1 to TRBJ2-7; 8 bases map to TRBD1. The receptor's source is a man in his forties with acute or convalescent COVID-19. Sequencing used peripheral blood. As DNA, the CDR3 is TGTGCCAGCTCGCCGGGCAGGGGGCGCATCCACGAGCAGTACTTC. Its translation is CASSPGRGRIHEQYF.